Sequencing of this T cell receptor beta chain was carried out in a study of blood T cell repertoires in COVID-19. Per germline, CDR1 MNHEY and CDR2 SVGAGI. Trimming took off 5 bases at V and 4 bases at J, with 12 bases between the two ends. The CDR3 sequence is 14 residues long. The assay was immunoSEQ multiplex PCR, and TCRdb's table has in-frame clones only and misses some. The data show 350,000 to 450,000 clones, with less than 85% seen just once and around 3.4% held by the top ten. The material sequenced was peripheral blood. The rearrangement uses TRBV6-5 and TRBJ1-5; maybe TRBD1 (5 bases). The TCR sequence derives from a woman in her late teens or twenties with acute or convalescent COVID-19. The CDR3 DNA follows: TGTGCCAGCAGTAGGGGAGGCGCTAATCAGCCCCAGCATTTT. Translated: CASSRGGANQPQHF.